What follows describes a single TCR beta chain. Its specificity is not known. The sample comes from a study of brain T cells in children with intractable seizures. Study outcomes and limitations: Absence of clones before surgery may stem from lower sequencing depth.

This CDR3 has 14 residues. Germline lookup yields CDR1 SGHTA and CDR2 FQGTGA. J gave up 7 bases and V 2 bases, and 6 bases lay outside the gene matches. Sequencing was limited to surgery cases with top T cell transcript signatures in brain tissue. Sequenced by immunoSEQ multiplex PCR; TCRdb stores in-frame clones only, minus some. Counted here are about 7,800 clones, nearly 75% occurring once; the ten biggest clones make up approximately 9.1%. This TCR was sampled from a boy younger than two with tuberous sclerosis and intractable seizures. The source was resected brain tissue, collected at surgery. V usage is TRBV7-3 and J usage is TRBJ1-2; 8 bases line up with TRBD1. The CDR3 nucleotides are TGTGCCAGCAGCTTAGGGTCAGGGGGCAGTGGCTACACCTTC. Its translation is CASSLGSGGSGYTF.